A selection of T cell receptor beta chains follows, all from one sample in a study of blood T cell repertoires in COVID-19. The repertoire was sequenced with immunoSEQ multiplex PCR; TCRdb's copy has only in-frame clones and lacks some. Found here are about 200,000 clones, 82% of them singletons; the top ten hold about 5%. The sample consisted of PBMCs or T cells enriched from blood (not recorded which). The receptors originated from a woman in her sixties with acute COVID-19. Each CDR3 is given with its conserved first and last residue. A D gene is named only where the DNA matches it firmly. The size entry is marked missing in some rows and otherwise reads once, few, many or a size class.

>TRBJ2-5|13|TRBD1|TRBV5-1|-
CASSPGQGETQYF
TGCGCCAGCAGCCCCGGACAGGGAGAGACCCAGTACTTC
>TRBJ1-3|15|-|TRBV7-9|-
CASSLGGLGGNTIYF
TGTGCCAGCAGCTTGGGGGGGCTCGGTGGAAACACCATATATTTT
>TRBJ2-1|14|-|TRBV27|-
CASSLSGSYNEQFF
TGTGCCAGCAGTTTGTCCGGTTCCTACAATGAGCAGTTCTTC
>TRBJ2-7|14|-|TRBV7-8|-
CASSLGPGSYEQYF
TGTGCCAGCAGCTTAGGTCCAGGGTCCTACGAGCAGTACTTC
>TRBJ1-3|16|-|TRBV19|-
CASSIILGGSGNTIYF
TGTGCCAGTAGTATAATTTTAGGGGGCTCTGGAAACACCATATATTTT
>TRBJ2-6|16|-|TRBV15|-
CASQGPPHSGANVLTF
TGTGCCAGTCAGGGGCCTCCTCACTCTGGGGCCAACGTCCTGACTTTC
>TRBJ2-1|16|TRBD2|TRBV5-1|-
CASSLDRTSGLNEQFF
TGCGCCAGCAGCTTGGATCGGACTAGCGGACTCAATGAGCAGTTCTTC
>TRBJ1-5|13|-|TRBV30|-
CAWSVLSNQPQHF
TGTGCCTGGAGTGTACTAAGTAATCAGCCCCAGCATTTT
>TRBJ1-1|13|TRBD1|TRBV12-3/TRBV12-4|-
CASSGQGLHEAFF
TGTGCCAGCAGTGGACAGGGATTGCATGAAGCTTTCTTT
>TRBJ2-1|14|TRBD2|TRBV7-2|once
CASSRPGLANEQFF
TGTGCCAGCAGCCGGCCGGGACTAGCCAATGAGCAGTTCTTC
>TRBJ1-3|16|TRBD1|TRBV28|-
CASSLGQGRAGNTIYF
TGTGCCAGCAGTCTCGGACAGGGAAGGGCTGGAAACACCATATATTTT
>TRBJ1-1|13|TRBD1|TRBV13|-
CASSYRGQGEAFF
TGTGCCAGCAGCTACAGGGGACAGGGTGAAGCTTTCTTT
>TRBJ1-4|14|TRBD1|TRBV7-9|-
CASSPDRVNEKLFF
TGTGCCAGCAGCCCCGACAGGGTAAATGAAAAACTGTTTTTT
>TRBJ1-2|15|-|TRBV5-1|-
CASSLGSGGAYGYTF
TGCGCCAGCAGCTTGGGTAGCGGGGGCGCATATGGCTACACCTTC
>TRBJ2-1|15|TRBD2|TRBV5-1|-
CASSLDPAGVREQFF
TGCGCCAGCAGCTTGGATCCAGCGGGAGTGCGTGAGCAGTTCTTC
>TRBJ1-1|13|-|TRBV11-2|-
CASSFSGVGEAFF
TGTGCCAGCAGCTTCTCCGGAGTAGGTGAAGCTTTCTTT
>TRBJ1-2|14|TRBD1|TRBV27|-
CASRQRTGHYGYTF
TGTGCCAGCAGGCAGCGGACAGGCCATTATGGCTACACCTTC
>TRBJ2-4|13|-|TRBV30|-
CASNNLLANIQYF
TGTGCCTCCAATAACCTACTAGCAAACATTCAGTACTTC
>TRBJ1-5|12|-|TRBV12-3/TRBV12-4|-
CASSLLSQPQHF
TGTGCCAGCAGTTTGCTTAGTCAGCCCCAGCATTTT
>TRBJ1-5|16|-|TRBV19|once
CASRAGNTYSNQPQHF
TGTGCCAGTAGAGCGGGGAATACTTATAGCAATCAGCCCCAGCATTTT
>TRBJ1-2|14|-|TRBV7-2|-
CASSLTDTGYGYTF
TGTGCCAGCAGCTTAACCGACACTGGGTATGGCTACACCTTC
>TRBJ1-1|13|-|TRBV5-6|-
CASSGTGSPEAFF
TGTGCCAGCAGCGGAACAGGGAGCCCTGAAGCTTTCTTT
>TRBJ1-1|13|TRBD1|TRBV19|-
CASNPGQGSEAFF
TGTGCCAGTAACCCGGGACAGGGCTCTGAAGCTTTCTTT
>TRBJ2-2|14|-|TRBV29-1|-
CSVEVQDSTGELFF
TGCAGCGTTGAAGTCCAGGACAGCACCGGGGAGCTGTTTTTT
>TRBJ1-1|13|TRBD1|TRBV11-2|-
CASTGQPNTEAFF
TGTGCCAGCACGGGACAGCCGAACACTGAAGCTTTCTTT
>TRBJ1-4|14|TRBD1|TRBV5-1|-
CASSWGQGKEKLFF
TGCGCCAGCAGCTGGGGACAGGGAAAGGAAAAACTGTTTTTT
>TRBJ2-3|17|-|TRBV6-4|-
CASSVSGGPFSTDTQYF
TGTGCCAGCAGTGTATCGGGGGGCCCTTTTAGCACAGATACGCAGTATTTT
>TRBJ1-2|12|-|TRBV12-3/TRBV12-4|-
CASSYQGSGYTF
TGTGCCAGCAGCTATCAGGGGTCTGGCTACACCTTC